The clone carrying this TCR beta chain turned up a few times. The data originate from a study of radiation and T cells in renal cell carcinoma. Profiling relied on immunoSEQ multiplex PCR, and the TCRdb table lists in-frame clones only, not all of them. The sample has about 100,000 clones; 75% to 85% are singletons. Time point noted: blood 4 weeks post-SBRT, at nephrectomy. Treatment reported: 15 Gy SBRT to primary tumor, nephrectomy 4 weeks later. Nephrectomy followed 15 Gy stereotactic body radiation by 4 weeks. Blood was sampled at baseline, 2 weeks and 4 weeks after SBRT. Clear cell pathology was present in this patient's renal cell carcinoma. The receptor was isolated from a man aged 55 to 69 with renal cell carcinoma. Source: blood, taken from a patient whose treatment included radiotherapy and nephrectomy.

CDR3 DNA sequence: TGTGCCAGCAGCTTGGGGGTCGCAGGGCCTAGAGGCTACACCTTC. Amino acids: CASSLGVAGPRGYTF. The V gene is TRBV5-4, the J gene TRBJ1-2, with a weak D call TRBD1 (5 bases). Germline lookup yields CDR1 SGHNT and CDR2 YYREEE (reference sequence). The CDR3 length is 15 residues. V was clipped by 0 bases and J by 8 bases, with 17 bases between them.